Following are 23 T cell receptor beta chains from one sample sequenced in a study of blood T cell repertoires in COVID-19. The method was immunoSEQ multiplex PCR; TCRdb's version includes in-frame clones alone and lacks a portion of them. This sample has hundreds of thousands of clones; around 88% occur once, and the top ten carry 6%. The sequenced sample consisted of PBMCs or T cells enriched from blood (not recorded which). These receptors came from a woman aged 35 to 49 who had recovered from COVID-19.

The chain is built from TRBV11-2 and TRBJ1-3; D unclear. CDR1 is SGHAT, CDR2 FQNNGV, per germline. The V end lost 5 bases, the J end lost 4 bases, and 21 bases lay between the germline ends. This CDR3 is 17 amino acids long. The CDR3 protein is CASSPEAPRSRGNTIYF. For the CDR3, the DNA is TGTGCCAGCAGCCCCGAGGCCCCGCGGTCGAGAGGAAACACCATATATTTT.

The chain couples TRBV19 to TRBJ1-2; perhaps TRBD1 as D (5 bases). Germline values: CDR1 LNHDA, CDR2 SQIVND (reference sequence). V dropped 7 bases and J dropped 6 bases, with 21 bases sitting between them. CDR3 length equals 15 residues. CDR3 nucleotides: TGTGCCAGTACGAGTTTTCGGTCGGGGGACGATGGCTACACCTTC. This translates into CASTSFRSGDDGYTF.

This chain uses TRBV19 with TRBJ2-7, with 7 bases identical to TRBD1. This CDR3 spans 14 amino acids. After removal of 6 bases from V and 3 bases from J, the junction contained 8 bases not matched to a gene. Germline CDR1 is LNHDA and CDR2 is SQIVND (reference sequence). The CDR3, as DNA: TGTGCCAGTAGGCTTACAGGGGCCAGCTACGAGCAGTACTTC. Translating gives CASRLTGASYEQYF.

This clone was detected only once. V gene TRBV28 combines with J gene TRBJ2-5; a possible D gene is TRBD2 (5 bases). The CDR3 loop spans 17 amino acids. The germline V and J ends were trimmed by 4 bases and 1 base, with 19 bases remaining between them. Germline V lookup: CDR1 MDHEN, CDR2 SYDVKM. The CDR3 here is CASSSPGSARTQETQYF. The CDR3 coding sequence is TGTGCCAGCAGTTCCCCGGGATCGGCGCGGACCCAAGAGACCCAGTACTTC.

This clone was recorded once. The chain carries TRBV7-8 and TRBJ2-7; 12 bases map to TRBD2. Germline V gene data show CDR1 as SGHVS and CDR2 as FQNEAQ. The CDR3 extends over 17 amino acids. V gave up 7 bases and J gave up 4 bases; unmatched junction bases: 14. The CDR3 here is CASTRGLAGLEGYEQYF. The CDR3 DNA follows: TGTGCCAGCACCCGGGGACTAGCGGGTCTAGAGGGGTACGAGCAGTACTTC.

The chain couples TRBV28 to TRBJ2-7; 7 bases line up with TRBD2. The V and J ends lost 7 bases and 6 bases, in that order; junction bases with no gene match: 9. The CDR3 spans 13 residues. Germline assignment: CDR1 MDHEN and CDR2 SYDVKM. The CDR3 region is CASKVTSVLEQYF. The DNA of the CDR3 is TGTGCCAGCAAAGTAACTAGCGTTCTCGAGCAGTACTTC.

This chain uses TRBV28 with TRBJ1-4; 8 bases fit TRBD1. The CDR3 spans 17 residues. J was trimmed by 0 bases and V by 6 bases; bases with no gene match: 9. Looked up from germline, CDR1 is MDHEN and CDR2 is SYDVKM. The CDR3 sequence is CASSGQGLAATNEKLFF. CDR3 sequence (DNA): TGTGCCAGCAGCGGACAGGGTTTAGCCGCAACTAATGAAAAACTGTTTTTT.

This clone was found once. In DNA form, the CDR3 reads TGTGCCAGCACCCCCTCGGTGGGGCTAAGCTCTGGGGCCAACGTCCTGACTTTC. Protein product: CASTPSVGLSSGANVLTF. The genes are TRBV27 and TRBJ2-6; TRBD1 might be the D (5 bases). Trimming removed 7 bases at V and 0 bases at J, with 19 bases between. The V gene's germline CDR1 is MNHEY and CDR2 SMNVEV (reference sequence). The CDR3 loop spans 18 amino acids.

A single count supports this clone. The V and J genes are TRBV7-9 and TRBJ2-1; 9 nucleotides agree with TRBD1. J gave up 12 bases and V 5 bases, and 5 bases lay outside the gene matches. The CDR3 covers 12 residues. CDR1 is SEHNR and CDR2 is FQNEAQ in the germline V gene (reference sequence). CDR3 nucleotides: TGTGCCAGCAGCCTAGGGGACAGGGCGCAGTTCTTC. Amino acid sequence: CASSLGDRAQFF.

The CDR3, as DNA: TGTGCCAGCAGCTTAGACAGCGACAGTGAAGCTTTCTTT. Translation: CASSLDSDSEAFF. The chain recombines TRBV11-2 with TRBJ1-1, with a weak D call TRBD1 (5 bases). The germline CDR1 and CDR2 sequences are SGHAT and FQNNGV. CDR3 length: 13 residues. Between the trimmed V and J ends, which lost 0 bases and 7 bases, there was a span of 9 bases.

This chain uses TRBV2 with TRBJ2-7; 12 bases line up with TRBD2. Losses at the gene ends were 3 bases for V and 3 bases for J; bases not matched to a gene: 3. Germline-derived CDR1 and CDR2 are SNHLY and FYNNEI. CDR3 length: 15 amino acids. In nucleotides, the CDR3 is TGTGCCAGCAGTGATTTGGGACTAGCGGGCTACGAGCAGTACTTC. Translated: CASSDLGLAGYEQYF.

The V gene is TRBV29-1, the J gene TRBJ2-7, with TRBD1 identical over 9 bases. Germline V CDR1 and CDR2: SQVTM, ANQGSEA. V dropped 6 bases and J dropped 2; count of bases not matched to a gene: 8. The CDR3 is made up of 14 amino acids. CDR3 region: CSVLLGTGPYEQYF. CDR3 coding DNA: TGCAGCGTCCTCTTGGGGACAGGGCCCTACGAGCAGTACTTC.

The chain couples TRBV10-3 to TRBJ1-6; D ambiguous. The germline CDR1 and CDR2 sequences are ENHRY and SYGVKD. Trimming left V 0 bases short and J 7 bases short, with 13 bases between. The CDR3 has 16 amino acids. This chain's CDR3 is CAISESREPPNSPLHF. The CDR3 DNA reads TGTGCCATCAGTGAGTCGAGGGAACCGCCGAATTCACCCCTCCACTTT.

V is TRBV2 and J is TRBJ1-5; 7 nucleotides align to TRBD1. CDR1 is SNHLY and CDR2 is FYNNEI in the germline V gene. V lost 5 bases, J lost 6 bases, and 13 bases stayed unmatched. CDR3 length equals 16 residues. The CDR3 DNA is TGTGCCAGCAGTCCCCACGACAGGGCAGTGGGTCAGCCCCAGCATTTT. Amino acids: CASSPHDRAVGQPQHF.

The V and J genes are TRBV7-6 and TRBJ2-5, with D possibly being TRBD2 (6 bases). CDR1 and CDR2 (germline): SGHVS, FNYEAQ. CDR3 size: 15 residues. With 2 bases removed from V and 1 base from J, the gap between germline ends came to 11 bases. The DNA of the CDR3 is TGTGCCAGCAGCTTATGGGGGAGGCCCCAAGAGACCCAGTACTTC. As protein: CASSLWGRPQETQYF.

The V gene is TRBV11-3, the J gene TRBJ2-5; no definite D call. V was clipped by 3 bases and J by 3 bases, with 8 bases between them. CDR1 and CDR2 from the germline V gene are SGHNT and YENEEA. The CDR3 totals 13 residues. CDR3: CASSFGQKETQYF. For the CDR3, the DNA is TGTGCCAGCAGCTTTGGTCAGAAAGAGACCCAGTACTTC.

The V and J genes are TRBV28 and TRBJ2-6, with D tentatively TRBD1 (6 bases). Trimming removed 1 base from V and 2 bases from J, with 15 bases in between. CDR3 length equals 18 residues. CDR1 is MDHEN, CDR2 SYDVKM, per germline. The CDR3: CASSLSGRGVTGANVLTF. The CDR3 nucleotides read TGTGCCAGCAGTTTATCGGGCAGGGGAGTCACTGGGGCCAACGTCCTGACTTTC.

This rearrangement joins TRBV4-1 to TRBJ1-3, with TRBD1 as a possible D gene (5 bases). V shed 3 bases and J shed 2 bases, with 14 bases lying between them. The CDR3 covers 16 residues. Germline values: CDR1 MGHRA, CDR2 YSYEKL. In DNA, the CDR3 is TGCGCCAGCAGCCAGGGGGGGGTAGGACCTGGAAACACCATATATTTT. This sequence encodes CASSQGGVGPGNTIYF.

The chain's CDR3 is CATSGRDGGTGELFF. CDR3 nucleotide sequence: TGTGCCACCAGCGGAAGGGACGGAGGGACCGGGGAGCTGTTTTTT. The chain recombines TRBV15 with TRBJ2-2, with a tentative D call TRBD2 (6 bases). In germline, CDR1 is LNHNV, CDR2 YYDKDF (reference sequence). The CDR3 contains 15 residues. V dropped 5 bases and J dropped 5 bases, with 15 bases sitting between them.

The V and J genes are TRBV6-1 and TRBJ2-3, with 8 positions matching TRBD2. Unmatched junction bases numbered 9, after V lost 6 bases and J lost 4 bases. The CDR3 covers 15 residues. The germline CDR1 and CDR2 sequences are MNHNS and SASEGT. The CDR3 nucleotides are TGTGCCAGCAGCCAATCAGCGGGAGCCCCAGATACGCAGTATTTT. Encoded protein: CASSQSAGAPDTQYF.

This chain connects TRBV12-3 or TRBV12-4 to TRBJ1-1, with no clear D. Trimming pared 5 bases from V and 5 bases from J, leaving 9 bases between. CDR3 length: 12 residues. The CDR3 region has the DNA TGTGCCAGCAGTCACAGCGGGACTGAAGCTTTCTTT. It specifies CASSHSGTEAFF.

The chain has TRBV5-1 and TRBJ2-5, with D possibly matching TRBD2 (6 bases). CDR1 is SGHRS, CDR2 YFSETQ, per germline. V lost 3 bases to trimming and J lost 4 bases, with 13 bases between them. The length of the CDR3 is 14 residues. This CDR3 reads CASSWLARGETQYF. CDR3 nucleotide sequence: TGCGCCAGCAGCTGGCTAGCGAGGGGAGAGACCCAGTACTTC.

The V call is TRBV7-2, the J call TRBJ2-1, with TRBD2 matching over 7 bases. Per the germline V gene, CDR1 is SGHTA and CDR2 is FQGNSA. The trim removed 1 base at V and 7 bases at J, leaving 7 bases unmatched. This CDR3 has 15 amino acids. CDR3 residues: CASSLDPGGGNEQFF. The CDR3 DNA is TGTGCCAGCAGCTTAGACCCTGGGGGGGGAAATGAGCAGTTCTTC.